These 30 T cell receptor beta chains were sequenced from one sample in a study of neurological immune-mediated disorders. TCRdb reanalysed the 5' RACE reads using MiXCR and keeps one entry per CDR3 protein. The repertoire includes 24,000 or so distinct CDR3 sequences, around 2.5% of them detected once, and 2% to 2.5% sits in the top ten. Sequenced: PBMCs. The receptor set was obtained from a woman aged 45 to 65 with multiple sclerosis.

This clonotype occurred many times. V and J are TRBV5-6 and TRBJ2-4; 7 bases align to TRBD2. Germline assignment: CDR1 SGHDT and CDR2 YYEEEE. The CDR3 is 16 amino acids. The V segment lost 3 bases and the J segment 8 bases; nucleotides outside the gene matches: 14. The chain's CDR3 is CASSSRRGLGRDIQYF. In DNA, the CDR3 is TGTGCCAGCAGCTCCCGCAGAGGACTAGGGAGGGACATTCAGTACTTC.

This clonotype has a count of ten or more. A junction boundary mismatches the germline segment, possibly from a read error. CDR3 in amino acids: CSAAVWDRGVNSPLNF. The CDR3 DNA sequence: TGCAGTGCAGCCGTCTGGGACAGGGGGGTTAATTCACCCCTCAACTTT. This chain uses TRBV20-1 with TRBJ1-6; 11 bases agree with TRBD1. Germline-derived CDR1 and CDR2 are DFQATT and SNEGSKA (reference sequence). The CDR3 length is 16 residues.

This clonotype came up many times. The chain uses TRBV18 and TRBJ1-1; possible D gene TRBD1, 5 bases. Germline CDR1 is KGHSH and CDR2 is LQKENI. V lost 0 bases and J lost 0, with 11 bases in between. The CDR3 has 16 residues. CDR3 bases: TGTGCCAGCTCACCACCGACAGCCTTTATGAACACTGAAGCTTTCTTT. Protein: CASSPPTAFMNTEAFF.

This clonotype was counted many times. The chain carries TRBV5-1 and TRBJ2-5; 7 bases align to TRBD2. The CDR3 sequence is 14 residues long. V lost 0 bases to trimming and J lost 2 bases; unmatched junction nucleotides: 1. CDR1 and CDR2 from the germline V gene are SGHRS and YFSETQ. CDR3 DNA sequence: TGCGCCAGCAGCTTGGGACTAGCTCAAGAGACCCAGTACTTC. It codes for CASSLGLAQETQYF.

This clonotype was detected many times. The rearrangement uses TRBV3-1 and TRBJ2-1; 11 nucleotides agree with TRBD1. V shed 0 bases, J shed 9 bases, and the junction held 1 base outside the gene matches. Per germline, CDR1 LGHDT and CDR2 YNNKEL (reference sequence). The CDR3 has 14 amino acids. The CDR3 loop is CASSQEDRGREQFF. CDR3 in DNA: TGTGCCAGCAGCCAAGAGGACAGGGGGCGTGAGCAGTTCTTC.

This clonotype appeared many times. The rearrangement joins TRBV5-1 to TRBJ2-3; 8 bases line up with TRBD2. Per germline, CDR1 SGHRS and CDR2 YFSETQ. V lost 0 bases and J lost 3; bases outside the gene matches: 3. The CDR3 sequence is 15 residues long. CDR3 in amino acids: CASSLAPGGTDTQYF. Here the CDR3 DNA reads TGCGCCAGCAGCTTGGCCCCGGGAGGGACAGATACGCAGTATTTT.

This clonotype was recorded many times. The gene calls are TRBV20-1 and TRBJ1-1, with D unresolved. Germline-derived CDR1 and CDR2 are DFQATT and SNEGSKA (reference sequence). This CDR3 contains 14 residues. V was pared by 1 base and J by 0 bases, with 9 bases between. This CDR3 reads CSARGPALNTEAFF. The CDR3 DNA sequence: TGCAGTGCTAGAGGCCCGGCTCTGAACACTGAAGCTTTCTTT.

This clonotype was counted at least ten times. The rearrangement joins TRBV20-1 to TRBJ2-4, with a tentative D call TRBD2 (6 bases). Germline CDR1 and CDR2: DFQATT and SNEGSKA (reference sequence). The V and J ends lost 5 bases and 0 bases respectively, with 11 bases between them. The CDR3 is 14 amino acids. The CDR3: CSADSGLAKNIQYF. The CDR3 DNA sequence: TGCAGTGCTGATAGCGGACTAGCCAAAAACATTCAGTACTTC.

There are many counts of this clonotype. The rearrangement joins TRBV5-5 to TRBJ1-1; no clear D. V lost 3 bases to trimming and J lost 7 bases, with 10 bases between them. This CDR3 spans 12 amino acids. Germline CDR1 reads SGHKS; CDR2 reads YYEKEE (reference sequence). The CDR3 here is CASSSAGYEAFF. The CDR3 region has the DNA TGTGCCAGCAGCTCAGCCGGCTATGAAGCTTTCTTT. Based on the CDR3 plus reference TRBV5-5 and TRBJ1-1, the full variable domain is DAGVTQSPTHLIKTRGQQVTLRCSPISGHKSVSWYQQVLGQGPQFIFQYYEKEERGRGNFPDRFSARQFPNYSSELNVNALLLGDSALYLCASSSAGYEAFFGQGTRLTVV.

By proportion, this clonotype is medium-sized. V usage is TRBV5-1 and J usage is TRBJ2-5, with 8 bases fitting TRBD2. CDR1 and CDR2 (germline): SGHRS, YFSETQ. The CDR3 contains 15 residues. J lost 2 bases, V lost 0 bases, and 3 bases had no gene match. The CDR3 DNA follows: TGCGCCAGCAGCTTGGAGCGGGGGATTCAAGAGACCCAGTACTTC. Translation: CASSLERGIQETQYF.

This clonotype has more than one count but fewer than ten. The J gene is TRBJ2-1, the V gene TRBV20-1, with TRBD2 matching 8 bases. V was pared by 6 bases and J by 5 bases, with 9 bases of the junction left unmatched. CDR3 length equals 14 residues. Germline CDR1 is DFQATT and CDR2 is SNEGSKA (reference sequence). The CDR3: CSAPGGLGNNEQFF. In DNA form, the CDR3 reads TGCAGTGCCCCCGGGGGACTAGGAAACAATGAGCAGTTCTTC.

This clonotype was counted many times. The rearrangement joins TRBV3-1 to TRBJ1-1; D call uncertain. V was cut by 1 base and J by 10 bases, with 16 bases left in between. Germline CDR1 reads LGHDT; CDR2 reads YNNKEL (reference sequence). The CDR3 sequence is 14 residues long. The CDR3 DNA reads as TGTGCCAGCAGCCAAGCGGGGAAGCTTCCGCCAGCTTTCTTT. This sequence encodes CASSQAGKLPPAFF.

In its sample, this clonotype was seen many times. This sequence joins TRBV12-3 or TRBV12-4 and TRBJ1-1; D is perhaps TRBD1 (6 bases). This CDR3 is built from 14 residues. V was cut by 1 base and J by 1 base, with 7 bases left in between. The CDR3 DNA is TGTGCCAGCAGTTTAGGACAGGAGAACACTGAAGCTTTCTTT. Amino acid sequence: CASSLGQENTEAFF.

This clonotype was seen ten or more times. The chain carries TRBV11-3 and TRBJ2-1; perhaps TRBD1 as D (5 bases). V was clipped by 1 base and J by 8 bases, with 15 bases between them. The CDR3 runs 15 residues. Germline lookup yields CDR1 SGHNT and CDR2 YENEEA. DNA of the CDR3: TGTGCCAGCAGCTTAGCGACAGTAATCATCTATGAGCAGTTCTTC. It translates to CASSLATVIIYEQFF.

This clonotype was found many times. The chain recombines TRBV4-1 with TRBJ2-1, with 10 nucleotides matching TRBD1. The CDR3 contains 15 residues. Germline V CDR1 and CDR2: MGHRA, YSYEKL. J was trimmed by 9 bases and V by 1 base; bases with no gene match: 6. Written as DNA, the CDR3 is TGCGCCAGCAGCCAAGTGGGACAGGGGTGGGGTGAGCAGTTCTTC. This translates into CASSQVGQGWGEQFF.

Many counts were recorded for this clonotype. The chain employs TRBV10-3 and TRBJ2-7, with a weak D call TRBD1 (6 bases). V shed 5 bases and J shed 0 bases, with 11 bases lying between them. The CDR3 length is 14 residues. Germline assignment: CDR1 ENHRY and CDR2 SYGVKD. The chain's CDR3 is CAISPDSHSYEQYF. The CDR3 coding sequence is TGTGCCATCAGTCCGGACAGTCACTCCTACGAGCAGTACTTC.

There are many counts of this clonotype. The chain joins TRBV7-3 to TRBJ2-3; possible D gene TRBD1, 7 bases. CDR3 length: 17 residues. Germline V gene lookup returns CDR1 SGHTA and CDR2 FQGTGA. Trimming cost V 5 bases and J 3 bases, with 21 bases left between them. DNA for the CDR3: TGTGCCAGCAGCCCCCGACAGGGACGGGGGTTTACAGATACGCAGTATTTT. It encodes CASSPRQGRGFTDTQYF.

Comment on this clonotype: Mismatch with germline at one junction end may stem from a read error. J is TRBJ1-4 and V is TRBV19; 8 nucleotides line up with TRBD1. Germline V gene sequence: CDR1 LNHDA, CDR2 SQIVND (reference sequence). This CDR3 contains 16 residues. The CDR3 protein is CVSSRDRGATNEKLFF. In DNA, the CDR3 is TGTGTCAGTAGTAGAGACAGGGGAGCAACTAATGAAAAACTGTTTTTT.

This clonotype was seen at least ten times. The V and J genes are TRBV30 and TRBJ2-2; 13 nucleotides agree with TRBD2. The CDR3 has 19 residues. V lost 3 bases, J lost 3 bases, and 13 bases stayed unmatched. Per the germline V gene, CDR1 is GTSNPN and CDR2 is SVGIG (reference sequence). The CDR3 DNA sequence: TGTGCCTGGAGGCCCGAACCGGGACTAGCGGGATTCGACACCGGGGAGCTGTTTTTT. As protein: CAWRPEPGLAGFDTGELFF.

There are many counts of this clonotype. V and J are TRBV29-1 and TRBJ2-7; D is ambiguous. Germline V lookup: CDR1 SQVTM, CDR2 ANQGSEA. CDR3 size: 14 residues. V was clipped by 6 bases and J by 0 bases, with 15 bases between them. The CDR3 sequence: CSVQLRISSYEQYF. Here the CDR3 DNA reads TGCAGCGTCCAACTGCGAATTAGCTCCTACGAGCAGTACTTC.

In this sample, this clonotype is medium-sized. The CDR3 region is CASSGTRDTRETQYF. In DNA, the CDR3 is TGTGCCAGCAGTGGGACACGGGACACTCGAGAGACCCAGTACTTC. The rearrangement links TRBV6-2 or TRBV6-3 to TRBJ2-5, with a possible D match to TRBD1 (6 bases). Trimming pared 5 bases from V and 4 bases from J, leaving 17 bases between. Germline CDR1 and CDR2: MNHEY and SVGEGT. The CDR3 spans 15 residues.

This sequence joins TRBV20-1 and TRBJ2-7; D possibly corresponds to TRBD1 (5 bases). Germline assignment: CDR1 DFQATT and CDR2 SNEGSKA (reference sequence). Deletions cut 2 bases from V and 6 bases from J, with 17 bases between. CDR3 length equals 14 residues. CDR3: CSARIRAQGCEQYF. DNA of the CDR3: TGCAGTGCTAGAATCCGTGCCCAGGGCTGCGAGCAGTACTTC.

The rearrangement links TRBV15 to TRBJ1-5; 7 positions agree with TRBD1. Trimming cost V 0 bases and J 5 bases; bases outside gene matches: 4. The CDR3 contains 15 residues. Germline-derived CDR1 and CDR2 are LNHNV and YYDKDF (reference sequence). CDR3 coding DNA: TGTGCCACCAGCAGAGATATAAGGGGGCATCAGCCCCAGCATTTT. It codes for CATSRDIRGHQPQHF.

This clonotype was observed many times. This chain joins TRBV20-1 and TRBJ2-7; 8 bases agree with TRBD1. The germline gives CDR1 DFQATT, CDR2 SNEGSKA (reference sequence). CDR3 length: 15 residues. V lost 1 base to trimming and J lost 7 bases; unmatched junction nucleotides: 12. CDR3 nucleotide sequence: TGCAGTGCTAGAGCCCCCGGGACAGGTGGGATGGAGCAGTACTTC. Residues: CSARAPGTGGMEQYF.

This clonotype was found many times. The chain has TRBV5-1 and TRBJ1-1; tentatively, D is TRBD1 (6 bases). CDR1 and CDR2 from the germline V gene are SGHRS and YFSETQ. This CDR3 is built from 14 residues. Trimming pared 2 bases from V and 3 bases from J, leaving 11 bases between. CDR3 sequence (DNA): TGCGCCAGCAGCTTACCAGGGGAACACACTGAAGCTTTCTTT. This translates into CASSLPGEHTEAFF. Supplemented by reference TRBV5-1 and TRBJ1-1, the full variable domain reads KAGVTQTPRYLIKTRGQQVTLSCSPISGHRSVSWYQQTPGQGLQFLFEYFSETQRNKGNFPGRFSGRQFSNSRSEMNVSTLELGDSALYLCASSLPGEHTEAFFGQGTRLTVV.

Ten or more counts support this clonotype. The chain couples TRBV4-1 to TRBJ2-2; D may be TRBD1 (7 bases). V gave up 0 bases and J gave up 3 bases, with 17 bases separating them. The CDR3 is made up of 18 amino acids. CDR1 is MGHRA and CDR2 is YSYEKL in the germline V gene. The CDR3 is CASSQEGQGGPYTGELFF. The CDR3 DNA reads TGCGCCAGCAGCCAAGAAGGGCAGGGGGGCCCCTACACCGGGGAGCTGTTTTTT.

This clonotype came up many times. This rearrangement joins TRBV20-1 to TRBJ2-7, with 7 bases lining up with TRBD2. Germline trimming cut 6 bases from V and 6 bases from J; bases unmatched to any gene: 11. This CDR3 region has 13 residues. CDR1 and CDR2 (germline): DFQATT, SNEGSKA (reference sequence). CDR3 nucleotide sequence: TGCAGTGCCCATGGACTAGGGTGGAGCGAGCAGTACTTC. Translated: CSAHGLGWSEQYF.

This clonotype was counted ten times or more. This rearrangement joins TRBV29-1 to TRBJ2-3; D ambiguous. This CDR3 has 12 amino acids. V was pared by 8 bases and J by 2 bases, with 11 bases between. The germline V gene has CDR1 SQVTM and CDR2 ANQGSEA. The CDR3, as DNA: TGCAGCTCCCGGGCTCCCACAGATACGCAGTATTTT. It specifies CSSRAPTDTQYF.

This clonotype has a count of ten or more. The genes are TRBV20-1 and TRBJ2-2, with D perhaps TRBD1 or TRBD2 (5 bases each). V gave up 6 bases and J gave up 7 bases, with 21 bases separating them. This CDR3 has 15 residues. CDR1 is DFQATT and CDR2 is SNEGSKA in the germline V gene (reference sequence). The CDR3 is CSASRDESYGGELFF. In DNA, the CDR3 is TGCAGTGCCTCCCGGGACGAATCTTACGGCGGGGAGCTGTTTTTT.

This clonotype showed up many times. The chain has TRBV12-3 or TRBV12-4 and TRBJ1-2, with no clear D. The CDR3 runs to 11 residues. Trimming left V 6 bases short and J 4 bases short, with 6 bases between. The CDR3 region has the DNA TGTGCCAGCAGCCTTGGCTATGGCTACACCTTC. It specifies CASSLGYGYTF.